This TCR beta chain was identified in a study of post-analysis software for immune sequencing data. Overall study context: The courses of disease that were included comprised relapsing-remitting, secondary progressive and progressive-relapsing multiple sclerosis.

This clonotype was picked up one time. As yet, its antigen is unknown. Unique molecular identifiers had been added to the TCR beta cDNA libraries. TCRdb used MiXCR to reprocess the PCR reads, holding one entry per CDR3 protein. The sample contains under 650,000 distinct CDR3 sequences, 44% of which appear only once. Overall study results and limits: Versus controls, multiple sclerosis patients showed significantly lower diversity (normalized Chao1).

The material sequenced was blood. This TCR derives from a girl between 10 and 17 years old with multiple sclerosis.

The CDR3 here is CASSLGRTRSYNEQFF. DNA for the CDR3: TGCGCCAGCAGCTTGGGCCGGACTCGCTCCTACAATGAGCAGTTCTTC. V is TRBV5-1 and J is TRBJ2-1, with D possibly being TRBD2 (5 bases). CDR1 is SGHRS, CDR2 YFSETQ, per germline. This CDR3 is built from 16 residues. V dropped 0 bases and J dropped 0 bases, with 10 bases sitting between them. Together with reference TRBV5-1 and TRBJ2-1, the CDR3 gives the full variable domain: KAGVTQTPRYLIKTRGQQVTLSCSPISGHRSVSWYQQTPGQGLQFLFEYFSETQRNKGNFPGRFSGRQFSNSRSEMNVSTLELGDSALYLCASSLGRTRSYNEQFFGPGTRLTVL.